The 5 T cell receptor beta chains presented below share a single source sample, sequenced in a study of T cells after yellow fever vaccination. TCRdb redid the calling of the 5' RACE reads with MiXCR, one entry per CDR3 protein. The profile shows approximately 150,000 distinct CDR3 sequences, about a tenth of them singletons. Specimen: CD8+ T cells sorted from PBMCs, collected 45 days after the yellow fever booster vaccination. The origin of the receptors is a man younger than 30 who received the YFV17D yellow fever vaccine.

The chain carries TRBV13 and TRBJ2-1, with D perhaps matching TRBD2 (6 bases). V lost 1 base, J lost 5 bases, and 15 bases lay in between. Germline loops: CDR1 PRHDT, CDR2 FYEKMQ (reference sequence). The CDR3 runs to 16 residues. The CDR3 loop is CASSLEWLGGDNEQFF. CDR3 sequence (DNA): TGTGCCAGCAGCTTAGAATGGTTGGGAGGAGACAATGAGCAGTTCTTC.

This clonotype was recorded many times. The chain has TRBV10-2 and TRBJ2-3; tentatively, D is TRBD2 (7 bases). Germline V gene lookup returns CDR1 WSHSY and CDR2 SAAADI. Trimming left V 1 base short and J 3 bases short, with 14 bases between. This CDR3 region has 16 residues. The CDR3 protein is CASSELGGAGTDTQYF. The CDR3 region has the DNA TGCGCCAGCAGTGAGTTGGGGGGGGCCGGTACAGATACGCAGTATTTT.

This clonotype has a handful of counts. This rearrangement joins TRBV6-2 or TRBV6-3 to TRBJ2-2, with 9 bases matching TRBD1. With V trimmed by 0 bases and J by 6 bases, 14 bases remained unmatched. CDR1 and CDR2 from the germline V gene are MNHEY and SVGEGT. The CDR3 extends over 19 amino acids. CDR3: CASSYSTPGGQGPSGELFF. DNA for the CDR3: TGTGCCAGCAGTTACTCGACTCCCGGCGGACAGGGGCCCTCCGGGGAGCTGTTTTTT.

DNA for the CDR3: TGTGCCAGCAGCGTCGGAGGAAGCACTGAAGCTTTCTTT. Protein sequence: CASSVGGSTEAFF. This sequence joins TRBV9 and TRBJ1-1; D call uncertain. CDR3 length: 13 amino acids. The V gene lost 2 bases and the J gene lost 4 bases, with 9 bases spanning the gap. Germline CDR1 is SGDLS and CDR2 is YYNGEE.

As DNA, the CDR3 is TGCGCCAGCAGCCAAGAAGTCCGGGTCGGCTACACCTTC. Translating it yields CASSQEVRVGYTF. The rearrangement links TRBV4-1 to TRBJ1-2; no definite D call. Trimming removed 0 bases from V and 8 bases from J, with 10 bases in between. Germline V CDR1 and CDR2: MGHRA, YSYEKL. CDR3 length: 13 residues.